The present T cell receptor (beta chain) was sequenced within a study of PD-1 blockade in classical Hodgkin lymphoma. Study context: Patients were infused with nivolumab 3 mg/kg every 2 weeks. The study, taken as a whole, reports: Significant TCR diversity gains by C4D1 occurred in CD4+ but not CD8+ cells. Excluded were patients who started nivolumab under 1 year after ASCT, a group that had lower diversity.

Time point here: cycle 4 day 1 (C4D1), after six to seven weeks of nivolumab. Following autologous stem cell transplantation, relapse occurred in every patient, and exposure to brentuximab vedotin varied. The best responses consisted of complete response, partial response or progressive disease. Points on this clone: Its specificity is not known.

TCRdb's copy holds only in-frame clones and misses some; the assay was immunoSEQ multiplex PCR. The top ten clones hold over 15% of a sample with roughly 100,000 clones, about nine tenths of them seen once. There are 16 residues in the CDR3. Germline loops: CDR1 MGHRA, CDR2 YSYEKL. V was clipped by 5 bases and J by 3 bases, with 17 bases between them. This sample comprised peripheral blood mononuclear cells (PBMCs), obtained before the fourth cycle of nivolumab. The source of this sequence is a human donor with classical Hodgkin lymphoma. This chain links TRBV4-1 with TRBJ2-1; perhaps TRBD1 as D (6 bases). The CDR3 DNA sequence: TGCGCCAGCAGCTACTATTCAGGGGATTACTACAATGAGCAGTTCTTC. Amino acids: CASSYYSGDYYNEQFF.